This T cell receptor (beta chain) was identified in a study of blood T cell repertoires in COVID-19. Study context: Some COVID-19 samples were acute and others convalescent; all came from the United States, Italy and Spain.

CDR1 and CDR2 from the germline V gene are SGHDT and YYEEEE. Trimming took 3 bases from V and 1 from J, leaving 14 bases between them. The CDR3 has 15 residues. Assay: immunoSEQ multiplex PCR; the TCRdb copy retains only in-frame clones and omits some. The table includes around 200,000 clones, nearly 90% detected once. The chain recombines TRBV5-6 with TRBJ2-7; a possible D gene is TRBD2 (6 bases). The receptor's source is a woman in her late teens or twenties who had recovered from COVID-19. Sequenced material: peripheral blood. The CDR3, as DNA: TGTGCCAGCAGCTGGTCACGGGAGTATTCCTACGAGCAGTACTTC. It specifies CASSWSREYSYEQYF.